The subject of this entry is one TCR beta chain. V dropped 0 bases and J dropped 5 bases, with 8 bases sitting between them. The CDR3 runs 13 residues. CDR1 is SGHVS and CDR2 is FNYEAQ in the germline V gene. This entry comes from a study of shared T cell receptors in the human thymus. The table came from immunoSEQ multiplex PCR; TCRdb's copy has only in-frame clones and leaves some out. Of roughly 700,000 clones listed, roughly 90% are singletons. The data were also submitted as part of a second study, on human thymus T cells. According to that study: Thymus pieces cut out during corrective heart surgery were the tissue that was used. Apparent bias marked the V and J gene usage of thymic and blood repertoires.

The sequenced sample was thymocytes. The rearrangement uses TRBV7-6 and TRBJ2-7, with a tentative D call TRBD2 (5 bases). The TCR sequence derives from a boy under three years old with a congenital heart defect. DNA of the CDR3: TGTGCCAGCAGCTTAGCTCCGAGGGACGAGCAGTACTTC. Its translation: CASSLAPRDEQYF.